The 22 T cell receptor beta chains presented below share a single source sample, sequenced in a study of blood T cell repertoires in COVID-19. Using immunoSEQ multiplex PCR, the repertoire was profiled, and TCRdb retains in-frame clones only, with some absent. The data hold 410,000 or so clones, with 89% observed a single time. Material for sequencing was peripheral blood. These receptor sequences come from a woman aged 35 to 49 with COVID-19, enrolled during active disease.

The gene calls are TRBV19 and TRBJ2-3; the D gene is possibly TRBD1 (5 bases). The CDR3 spans 14 residues. V dropped 5 bases and J dropped 0 bases, with 9 bases sitting between them. The germline V gene has CDR1 LNHDA and CDR2 SQIVND (reference sequence). As DNA, the CDR3 is TGTGCCAGTAGTCGTCAGGGAAGCACAGATACGCAGTATTTT. Translation gives CASSRQGSTDTQYF.

V and J are TRBV5-1 and TRBJ2-1; 7 bases fit TRBD1. The junction had 7 bases not matched to a gene; V was cut back by 0 bases and J by 4 bases. Per germline, CDR1 SGHRS and CDR2 YFSETQ. This CDR3 is built from 16 residues. CDR3 nucleotides: TGCGCCAGCAGCTTGGTAGGGGGCAGGGTATACAATGAGCAGTTCTTC. Amino acids: CASSLVGGRVYNEQFF.

The V call is TRBV5-1, the J call TRBJ1-1, with D possibly being TRBD1 (6 bases). The V end lost 7 bases, the J end lost 2 bases, and 12 bases lay between the germline ends. The germline V gene encodes CDR1 SGHRS and CDR2 YFSETQ. The CDR3 covers 13 residues. The CDR3 sequence: CASSGQTNTEAFF. DNA of the CDR3: TGCGCCAGCTCCGGACAGACCAACACTGAAGCTTTCTTT.

This clone occurred once. The chain couples TRBV5-5 to TRBJ2-5, with 8 bases that match TRBD1. Looked up from germline, CDR1 is SGHKS and CDR2 is YYEKEE (reference sequence). Germline trimming cut 0 bases from V and 3 bases from J; bases unmatched to any gene: 16. CDR3 length equals 19 residues. Written as DNA, the CDR3 is TGTGCCAGCAGCTTGGGTTTGGCAGGGGGCGCAATCATGGAAGAGACCCAGTACTTC. It encodes CASSLGLAGGAIMEETQYF.

This chain joins TRBV6-4 and TRBJ1-2; D is uncertain. The CDR3 is made up of 13 amino acids. V was shortened by 5 bases and J by 8 bases, with 15 bases between the two germline ends. Germline V gene sequence: CDR1 MRHNA, CDR2 SNTAGT. The CDR3 here is CASSPSRGDGYTF. In nucleotides, the CDR3 is TGTGCCAGCAGTCCGTCCCGGGGAGACGGCTACACCTTC.

The chain recombines TRBV29-1 with TRBJ2-5, with a weak D call TRBD2 (7 bases). CDR1 SQVTM and CDR2 ANQGSEA come from the germline V gene. The CDR3 is made up of 13 amino acids. V lost 4 bases to trimming and J lost 4 bases, with 13 bases between them. The chain's CDR3 is CSVGRRGRETQYF. In nucleotides, the CDR3 is TGCAGCGTTGGACGGCGGGGGCGAGAGACCCAGTACTTC.

The chain is built from TRBV4-3 and TRBJ2-7; D might be TRBD1 (6 bases). V dropped 0 bases and J dropped 4 bases, with 16 bases sitting between them. The CDR3 contains 16 residues. Germline V CDR1 and CDR2: LGHNA, YSLEER. This CDR3 is CASSQDLDRYFYEQYF. CDR3 nucleotides: TGCGCCAGCAGCCAAGATCTCGACAGGTATTTTTACGAGCAGTACTTC.

V and J are TRBV5-4 and TRBJ2-1; possible D gene TRBD1, 6 bases. Germline-derived CDR1 and CDR2 are SGHNT and YYREEE (reference sequence). Trimming removed 3 bases from V and 4 bases from J, with 17 bases in between. This CDR3 region has 16 residues. The chain's CDR3 is CASSSGANRDYNEQFF. DNA for the CDR3: TGTGCCAGCAGCTCTGGGGCTAACAGGGATTACAATGAGCAGTTCTTC.

The rearrangement links TRBV28 to TRBJ2-3; 10 bases match TRBD2. This CDR3 is built from 15 residues. V shed 2 bases, J shed 2 bases, and the junction held 1 base outside the gene matches. Germline CDR1 is MDHEN and CDR2 is SYDVKM. CDR3 nucleotides: TGTGCCAGCAGTTTACTAGCGGGAGACACAGATACGCAGTATTTT. As protein: CASSLLAGDTDTQYF.

The chain carries TRBV6-1 and TRBJ1-6; 7 bases agree with TRBD1. V lost 2 bases, J lost 7 bases, and 5 bases stayed unmatched. The germline V gene has CDR1 MNHNS and CDR2 SASEGT. The CDR3 runs to 15 residues. The CDR3, as DNA: TGTGCCAGCAGTGAATGGGAGACAGGGAATTCACCCCTCCACTTT. It codes for CASSEWETGNSPLHF.

The chain combines TRBV28 with TRBJ1-2; possible D gene TRBD1, 5 bases. This CDR3 is built from 13 residues. With 2 bases removed from V and 5 bases from J, the gap between germline ends came to 9 bases. Germline V gene sequence: CDR1 MDHEN, CDR2 SYDVKM. CDR3 loop: CASSLVGPYGYTF. CDR3 in DNA: TGTGCCAGCAGTTTAGTGGGGCCTTATGGCTACACCTTC.

The rearrangement joins TRBV5-4 to TRBJ2-3, with 12 bases matching TRBD2. This CDR3 comprises 16 residues. Germline V gene lookup returns CDR1 SGHNT and CDR2 YYREEE (reference sequence). V gave up 4 bases and J gave up 4 bases; unmatched junction bases: 7. The CDR3 protein is CASSHLAGGPPDTQYF. CDR3 in DNA: TGTGCCAGCAGCCATCTAGCGGGAGGGCCCCCAGATACGCAGTATTTT.

J is TRBJ2-7 and V is TRBV7-8; TRBD2 matches at 8 bases. Germline CDR1 is SGHVS and CDR2 is FQNEAQ. This CDR3 has 15 residues. The V and J ends lost 0 bases and 0 bases, in that order; junction bases with no gene match: 1. The CDR3 region is CASSLAGTSSYEQYF. In nucleotides, the CDR3 is TGTGCCAGCAGCTTAGCAGGGACTAGCTCCTACGAGCAGTACTTC.

This clone was recorded once. The chain combines TRBV5-1 with TRBJ1-1, with unresolved D. This CDR3 comprises 12 residues. Trimming removed 1 base from V and 7 bases from J, with 8 bases in between. Germline assignment: CDR1 SGHRS and CDR2 YFSETQ. CDR3 sequence reads: CASSLTGIEAFF. CDR3 DNA: TGCGCCAGCAGCTTGACGGGGATTGAAGCTTTCTTT.

The chain recombines TRBV19 with TRBJ2-6; 8 bases are shared with TRBD1. CDR1 LNHDA and CDR2 SQIVND come from the germline V gene (reference sequence). V shed 5 bases and J 0 bases; nucleotides not matched to a gene: 6. CDR3 size: 17 residues. Here the CDR3 reads CASSPGQGLSGANVLTF. The DNA for the CDR3 is TGTGCCAGTAGTCCTGGACAGGGACTCTCTGGGGCCAACGTCCTGACTTTC. The whole variable domain, filled in from reference TRBV19 and TRBJ2-6, reads DGGITQSPKYLFRKEGQNVTLSCEQNLNHDAMYWYRQDPGQGLRLIYYSQIVNDFQKGDIAEGYSVSREKKESFPLTVTSAQKNPTAFYLCASSPGQGLSGANVLTFGAGSRLTVL.

This clone was recorded only once. The chain carries TRBV5-1 and TRBJ2-2, with a weak D call TRBD1 (5 bases). The germline CDR1 and CDR2 sequences are SGHRS and YFSETQ. V lost 0 bases and J lost 6, with 6 bases in between. This CDR3 comprises 13 residues. The CDR3 nucleotides read TGCGCCAGCAGCTTGGCGACAGCCGGGGAGCTGTTTTTT. Translated: CASSLATAGELFF.

The CDR3 bases are TGTGCCAGCAGCCCCGAGTTGGGGGGGCGAGGACAAAACACCTTC. Translation: CASSPELGGRGQNTF. V is TRBV5-4 and J is TRBJ1-2; D is perhaps TRBD1 (6 bases). Germline CDR1 reads SGHNT; CDR2 reads YYREEE (reference sequence). Trimming took off 4 bases at V and 12 bases at J, with 25 bases between the two ends. CDR3 size: 15 residues.

The CDR3 is CASSESMGGRNEKLFF. The CDR3 DNA is TGTGCCAGCTCAGAATCAATGGGGGGACGTAATGAAAAACTGTTTTTT. The rearrangement joins TRBV18 to TRBJ1-4; D is possibly TRBD1 (5 bases). Germline V lookup: CDR1 KGHSH, CDR2 LQKENI. V lost 5 bases and J lost 4, with 17 bases in between. There are 16 residues in the CDR3.

The chain links TRBV7-6 to TRBJ2-3; TRBD2 matches 8 bases. With 5 bases clipped from V and 5 bases from J, the junction kept 18 bases outside the gene matches. Germline assignment: CDR1 SGHVS and CDR2 FNYEAQ. The CDR3 contains 18 residues. CDR3 nucleotides: TGTGCCAGCAGCCTTTATCCTCAGCGGGAGTGGTTTCTAGATACGCAGTATTTT. This gives the protein CASSLYPQREWFLDTQYF.

CDR3 amino acids: CASRRDRGSKETQYF. The CDR3 coding sequence is TGTGCCAGCAGACGGGACAGGGGATCGAAAGAGACCCAGTACTTC. The chain recombines TRBV6-6 with TRBJ2-5; TRBD1 agrees at 10 bases. CDR1 is MNHNY, CDR2 SVGAGI, per germline (reference sequence). The ends lost 6 bases at V and 3 bases at J; junction bases unmatched: 7. The CDR3 extends over 15 amino acids.

This clone was picked up one time. The V call is TRBV27, the J call TRBJ1-5, with D possibly being TRBD1 (6 bases). Deletions cut 10 bases from V and 3 bases from J, with 19 bases between. Germline V gene sequence: CDR1 MNHEY, CDR2 SMNVEV (reference sequence). The CDR3 has 15 amino acids. The CDR3, as DNA: TGTGCCACCAGGAACCGTTGGGACAACAATCAGCCCCAGCATTTT. Residues: CATRNRWDNNQPQHF.

This CDR3 reads CASSIAGTAYGYTF. The CDR3 DNA follows: TGTGCCAGTAGTATCGCGGGGACAGCCTATGGCTACACCTTC. The rearrangement links TRBV19 to TRBJ1-2; 7 nucleotides line up with TRBD1. The germline V gene has CDR1 LNHDA and CDR2 SQIVND (reference sequence). V lost 3 bases to trimming and J lost 4 bases; unmatched junction nucleotides: 5. This CDR3 is built from 14 residues.